This T cell receptor beta chain was identified in a study of blood T cells in healthy people across ages. Study-level results: Donors of long life had a larger count of naive CD4+ cells and greater diversity than aged donors. Roughly linearly, TCR beta diversity per million T cells fell as age increased.

This clonotype turned up a few times. Its antigen is currently unknown. Extraction yielded at least 5.5 micrograms of total RNA per sample. Through a sample-barcoded 5' primer and a J-beta primer mix, a second PCR was run for roughly 6 to 12 cycles. Every sample produced at least 3 million CDR3-containing paired-end reads. TCRdb re-derived calls from the 5' RACE reads in MiXCR, one entry per CDR3 protein. The data show about 780,000 distinct CDR3 sequences, 35% to 50% seen once. This CDR3 is built from 15 residues. J gave up 3 bases and V 3 bases, and 5 bases lay outside the gene matches. Germline CDR1 and CDR2: SGHTA and FQGNSA.

The TCR comes from a man older than 75 in good health. Sequenced: blood. The chain has TRBV7-2 and TRBJ2-3; TRBD2 matches at 8 bases. The CDR3 coding sequence is TGTGCCAGCAGCTTTTATCGGGGGGGAACAGATACGCAGTATTTT. Its translation: CASSFYRGGTDTQYF.